This TCR beta chain was sequenced during a study of a mutant IDH1 vaccine in newly diagnosed glioma. Across the study: The treated population exhibited a male proportion of approximately 62%, a female proportion of roughly 40%, and a mean age of approximately 41 years. Earlier care involved radiotherapy, temozolomide, or both, and the majority received both. General study findings and limits: Apparently unrelated to pseudoprogression were changes in the top peripheral T cell clonotypes.

Concerning this clone: Its antigen remains unidentified.

This sample's time point: baseline, week 1 (first vaccination visit). Noted treatment: pre-vaccination baseline after standard-of-care therapy. Generated by immunoSEQ multiplex PCR, the TCRdb table keeps only in-frame clones and is missing some. The repertoire holds fewer than 85,000 clones, with 86% as singletons. Sequences were derived from PBMCs, sampled from a glioma patient treated with radiotherapy, temozolomide or both. The clonotype comes from a man between 25 and 39 years old with glioma.

CDR3 coding DNA: TGTGCCAGCAGCCAAGTAGGGACCCCCCGGGGGTCACCCCTCCACTTT. Protein: CASSQVGTPRGSPLHF. The rearrangement links TRBV4-2 to TRBJ1-6; D is perhaps TRBD1 (5 bases). The length of the CDR3 is 16 residues. Trimming cost V 1 base and J 10 bases, with 17 bases left between them. Germline loops: CDR1 LGHNA, CDR2 YNFKEQ.